The sequence of this TCR beta chain was determined in a study of graft-versus-host responses after intestinal transplantation. Using immunoSEQ multiplex PCR, the repertoire was profiled, and TCRdb retains in-frame clones only, with some absent. The table has roughly 90,000 clones, roughly 90% seen once; the top ten hold approximately 0.32%. As for this clone: What it recognizes is unknown.

The sequence was obtained from a human donor who was the organ donor for an intestinal transplant. The input for sequencing was unstimulated CD4+ T cells sorted from spleen or lymph node cells, taken before transplant.

DNA of the CDR3: TGTGCCAGCAGTTTTCTTGCAGGGCGAGCCGGGGAGCTGTTTTTT. It yields the protein CASSFLAGRAGELFF. The chain recombines TRBV27 with TRBJ2-2, with D possibly being TRBD1 (5 bases). The germline gives CDR1 MNHEY, CDR2 SMNVEV (reference sequence). V lost 3 bases, J lost 6 bases, and 14 bases lay in between. The CDR3 spans 15 residues.